This T cell receptor beta chain was recorded in a study of molecular identifiers for immune sequencing clone quantification. One entry per CDR3 protein results from TCRdb running MiXCR on the PCR reads. The table includes a few hundred thousand distinct CDR3 sequences, over 20% detected once. In this sample, this clonotype turned up many times. This CDR3 is built from 14 residues. Trimming took 6 bases from V and 2 from J; bases not matched to a gene: 7. Per germline, CDR1 SQVTM and CDR2 ANQGSEA. The genes are TRBV29-1 and TRBJ1-1; 9 bases agree with TRBD1. The specimen was naive CD8+ T cells from blood, with Jurkat cell RNA spiked in. Regarding subset: FACS-sorted CD8+CD4-CCR7+CD45RA+ naive T cells. The receptor's source is a human donor in good health. Some libraries in this study had Jurkat cell RNA spiked in. The DNA for the CDR3 is TGCAGCGTAGCGGGACAGGGAGAAAACACTGAAGCTTTCTTT. Its protein product is CSVAGQGENTEAFF.